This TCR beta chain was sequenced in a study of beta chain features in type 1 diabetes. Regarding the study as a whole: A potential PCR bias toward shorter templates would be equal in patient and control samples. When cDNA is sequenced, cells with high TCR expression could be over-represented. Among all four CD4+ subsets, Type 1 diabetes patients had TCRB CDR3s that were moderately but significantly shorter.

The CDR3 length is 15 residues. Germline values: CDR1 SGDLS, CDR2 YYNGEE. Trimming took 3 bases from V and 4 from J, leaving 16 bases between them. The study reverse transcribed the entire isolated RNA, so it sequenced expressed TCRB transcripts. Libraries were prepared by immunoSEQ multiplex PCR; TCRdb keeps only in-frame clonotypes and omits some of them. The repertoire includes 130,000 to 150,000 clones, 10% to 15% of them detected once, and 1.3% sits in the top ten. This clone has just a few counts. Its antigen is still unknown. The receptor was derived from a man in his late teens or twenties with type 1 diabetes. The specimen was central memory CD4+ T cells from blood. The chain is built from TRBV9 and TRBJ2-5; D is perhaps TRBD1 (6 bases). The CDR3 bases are TGTGCCAGCAGCGCCTCTCAGGGGATGGGAGAGACCCAGTACTTC. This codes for CASSASQGMGETQYF.